The source of this T cell receptor beta chain is a study of blood T cell repertoires in COVID-19. Study details: T cells, B-cell-depleted T cells, or PBMCs supplied cDNA or gDNA.

Germline V lookup: CDR1 MDHEN, CDR2 SYDVKM. V lost 5 bases, J lost 4 bases, and 14 bases lay in between. There are 14 residues in the CDR3. Generated by immunoSEQ multiplex PCR, the TCRdb table keeps only in-frame clones and is missing some. The sample includes approximately 150,000 clones, more than 75% of them seen just once. This sequence joins TRBV28 and TRBJ1-2, with D perhaps matching TRBD1 (5 bases). The sequenced sample was peripheral blood. The sequence was obtained from a woman aged 50 to 60 with active or convalescent COVID-19. This CDR3 reads CASSRDFNPYGYTF. The CDR3 DNA is TGTGCCAGCAGTAGGGACTTTAACCCCTATGGCTACACCTTC.